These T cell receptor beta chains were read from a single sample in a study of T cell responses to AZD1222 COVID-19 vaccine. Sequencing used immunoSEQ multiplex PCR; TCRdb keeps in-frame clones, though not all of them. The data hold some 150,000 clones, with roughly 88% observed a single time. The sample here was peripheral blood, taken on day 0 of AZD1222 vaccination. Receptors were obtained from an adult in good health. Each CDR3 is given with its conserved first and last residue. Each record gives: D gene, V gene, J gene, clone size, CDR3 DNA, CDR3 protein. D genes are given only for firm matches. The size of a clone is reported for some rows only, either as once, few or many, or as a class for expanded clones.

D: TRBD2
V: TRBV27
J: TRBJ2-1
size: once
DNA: TGTGCCAGCAGGCGAGCGGGAGGGAATGAGCAGTTCTTC
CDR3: CASRRAGGNEQFF

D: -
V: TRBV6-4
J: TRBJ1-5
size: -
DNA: TGTGCCAGCAGAGCGGACCCCAGGCACCATAGCAATCAGCCCCAGCATTTT
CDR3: CASRADPRHHSNQPQHF

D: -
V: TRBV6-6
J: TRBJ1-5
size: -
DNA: TGTGCCAGCAGTTCGAGCCTTCAGCCCCAGCATTTT
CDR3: CASSSSLQPQHF

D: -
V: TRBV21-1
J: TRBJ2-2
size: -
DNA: TGTGCCAGCAGCGCAGGGGGCACCGGGGAGCTGTTTTTT
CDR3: CASSAGGTGELFF

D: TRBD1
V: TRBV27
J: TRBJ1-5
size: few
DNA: TGTGCCAGCAGTTTACGTTGGACAGGGACGGCGGGACGGCAGCCCCAGCATTTT
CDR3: CASSLRWTGTAGRQPQHF

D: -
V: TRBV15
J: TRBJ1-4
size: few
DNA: TGTGCCACCAGCAGTGAGACCGGGATCCATAATGAAAAACTGTTTTTT
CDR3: CATSSETGIHNEKLFF

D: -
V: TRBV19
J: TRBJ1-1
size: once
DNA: TGTGCCAGTAGTGACCGCTCTTCTACAGGGACCACTGAAGCTTTCTTT
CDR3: CASSDRSSTGTTEAFF

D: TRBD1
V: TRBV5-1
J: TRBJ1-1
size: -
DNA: TGCGCCAGCAGCTCAGACAGGGAACTGAACACTGAAGCTTTCTTT
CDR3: CASSSDRELNTEAFF

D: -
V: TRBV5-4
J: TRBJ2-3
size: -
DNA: TGTGCCAGCAGCTTGGAGACAGATACGCAGTATTTT
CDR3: CASSLETDTQYF

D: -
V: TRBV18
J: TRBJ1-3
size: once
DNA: TGTGCCAGCTCACCACCGGGGTCGGGAAACACCATATATTTT
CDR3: CASSPPGSGNTIYF

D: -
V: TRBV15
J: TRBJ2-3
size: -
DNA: TGTGCCACCACTGACAGCACAGATACGCAGTATTTT
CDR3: CATTDSTDTQYF

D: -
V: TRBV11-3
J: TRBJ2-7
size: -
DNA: TGTGCCTCTAGCGTGGGTCTAGGAGAGCAGTACTTC
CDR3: CASSVGLGEQYF

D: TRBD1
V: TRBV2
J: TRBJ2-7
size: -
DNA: TGTGCCAGCAGTCCCGGGACAGGGGCCTACGAGCAGTACTTC
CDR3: CASSPGTGAYEQYF

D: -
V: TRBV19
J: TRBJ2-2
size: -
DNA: TGTGCCAGTTCAGACAGGAACCCCGTCACGAACACCGGGGAGCTGTTTTTT
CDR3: CASSDRNPVTNTGELFF

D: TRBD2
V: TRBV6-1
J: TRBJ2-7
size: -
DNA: TGTGCCAGCAGTGAGCCGGGACTAAAAACCTACGAGCAGTACTTC
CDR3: CASSEPGLKTYEQYF

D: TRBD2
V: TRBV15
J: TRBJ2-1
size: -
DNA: TGTGCCACCGCGAGAACTAGCGGCTTGAATGAGCAGTTCTTC
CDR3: CATARTSGLNEQFF

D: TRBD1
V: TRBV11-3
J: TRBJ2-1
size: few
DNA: TGTGCCAGCAGCCAAGACAGGGGTTATGAGCAGTTCTTC
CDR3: CASSQDRGYEQFF

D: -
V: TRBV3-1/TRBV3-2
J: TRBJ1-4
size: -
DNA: TGTGCCAGCGGGAGGGGTGGTAATGAAAAACTGTTTTTT
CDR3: CASGRGGNEKLFF

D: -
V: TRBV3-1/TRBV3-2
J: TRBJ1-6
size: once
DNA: TGTGCCAGCAGTTTCAACGGACCCCTCCACTTT
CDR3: CASSFNGPLHF

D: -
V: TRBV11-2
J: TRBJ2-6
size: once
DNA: TGTGCCAGCACCCTGGGCGGTGTCTCTGGGGCCAACGTCCTGACTTTC
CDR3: CASTLGGVSGANVLTF

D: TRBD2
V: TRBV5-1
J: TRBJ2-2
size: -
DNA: TGCGCCAGCAGCCCACGGTGGGAGGGGAACACCGGGGAGCTGTTTTTT
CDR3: CASSPRWEGNTGELFF

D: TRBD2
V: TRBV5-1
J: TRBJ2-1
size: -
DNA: TGCGCCAGCAGCTTCGTAGCGGGGGGGAGCTCCTACAATGAGCAGTTCTTC
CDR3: CASSFVAGGSSYNEQFF

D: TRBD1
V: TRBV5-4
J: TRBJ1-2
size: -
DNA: TGTGCCAGCAGCTTGGGACAGGGAGAGAGCGGCTACACCTTC
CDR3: CASSLGQGESGYTF

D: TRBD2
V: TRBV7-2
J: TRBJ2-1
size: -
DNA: TGTGCCAGCAGCTCCGGGACTAGCGGGAGGGCCGGATACAATGAGCAGTTCTTC
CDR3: CASSSGTSGRAGYNEQFF

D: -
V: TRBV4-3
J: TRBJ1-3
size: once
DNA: TGCGCCAGCAGCCCCCCTTCAAACACCATATATTTT
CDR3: CASSPPSNTIYF

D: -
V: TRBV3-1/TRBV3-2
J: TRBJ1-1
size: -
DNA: TGTGCCAGCAGCCAAGAGGCCCGGGGGGTGGGAGCTTTCTTT
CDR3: CASSQEARGVGAFF

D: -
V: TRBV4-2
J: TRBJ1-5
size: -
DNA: TGTGCCAGCAGCCAAGATTACCATCAGCCCCAGCATTTT
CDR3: CASSQDYHQPQHF

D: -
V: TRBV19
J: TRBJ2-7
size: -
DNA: TGTGCCAGTAGTATAGCCCATGCCTACGAGCAGTACTTC
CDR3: CASSIAHAYEQYF

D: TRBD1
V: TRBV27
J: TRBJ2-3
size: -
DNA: TGTGCCAGCCGCGGACAGGGCACAGATACGCAGTATTTT
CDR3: CASRGQGTDTQYF

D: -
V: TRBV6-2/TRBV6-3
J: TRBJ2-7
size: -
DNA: TGTGCCAGCAGTTGGGGCCGCAATTACTACGAGCAGTACTTC
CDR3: CASSWGRNYYEQYF

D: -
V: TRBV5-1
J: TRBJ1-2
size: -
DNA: TGCGCCAGCAAGCGGGACGAAATATATGGCTACACCTTC
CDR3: CASKRDEIYGYTF

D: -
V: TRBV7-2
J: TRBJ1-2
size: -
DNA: TGTGCCAGCAGCTTAGCATCCCGACCCTATGGCTACACCTTC
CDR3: CASSLASRPYGYTF

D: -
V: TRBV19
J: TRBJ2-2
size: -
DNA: TGTGCCAGTAGTCCTCCTTTAGGGCTAGGAACGACCGGGGAGCTGTTTTTT
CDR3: CASSPPLGLGTTGELFF

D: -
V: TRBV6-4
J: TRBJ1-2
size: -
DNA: TGTGCCAGCTATTCCTCCGCGGGACTTCAAATAGGGTATGGCTACACCTTC
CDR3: CASYSSAGLQIGYGYTF

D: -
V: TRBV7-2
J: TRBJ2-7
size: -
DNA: TGTGCCAGCAGCCAGGAGCACCATCCAACCTACGAGCAGTACTTC
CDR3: CASSQEHHPTYEQYF

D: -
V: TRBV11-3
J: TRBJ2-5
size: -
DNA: TGTGCCAGCAGCTCCCCCTCCGACCTCCGGACCCAGTACTTC
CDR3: CASSSPSDLRTQYF

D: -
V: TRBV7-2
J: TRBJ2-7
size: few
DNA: TGTGCCAGCAGCTTACCTACGCGGGAGCAGTACTTC
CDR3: CASSLPTREQYF

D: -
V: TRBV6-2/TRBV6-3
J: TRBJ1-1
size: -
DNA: TGTGCCAGCAGTTACTCGAGTATCGGGTCCGAAGCTTTCTTT
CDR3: CASSYSSIGSEAFF

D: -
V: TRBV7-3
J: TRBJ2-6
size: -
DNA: TGTGCCAGCAGCTTAACGGGAGGGGGCTCTGGGGCCAACGTCCTGACTTTC
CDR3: CASSLTGGGSGANVLTF

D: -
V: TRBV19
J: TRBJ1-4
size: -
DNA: TGTGCCACCCGACCCACAGGCAGTTCAACTAATGAAAAACTGTTTTTT
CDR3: CATRPTGSSTNEKLFF

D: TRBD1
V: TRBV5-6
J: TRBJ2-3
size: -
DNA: TGTGCCAGCAGTTTTTCGGCGACAGGGGTTACAGATACGCAGTATTTT
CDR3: CASSFSATGVTDTQYF

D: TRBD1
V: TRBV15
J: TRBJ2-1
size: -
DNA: TGTGCCACCAGCAGGCCGGGACAGGGAAGCAATGAGCAGTTCTTC
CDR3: CATSRPGQGSNEQFF

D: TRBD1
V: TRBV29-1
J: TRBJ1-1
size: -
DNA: TGCAGCGTTGCGGGTCTCGGGACAGGTTCTCCTCTGAACACTGAAGCTTTCTTT
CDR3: CSVAGLGTGSPLNTEAFF

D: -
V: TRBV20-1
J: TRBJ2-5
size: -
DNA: TGCAGTGCTAGTAGCGGAGAGACCCAGTACTTC
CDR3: CSASSGETQYF

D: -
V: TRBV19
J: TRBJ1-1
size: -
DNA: TGTGCCAGTTCGGGAACCGCGAACACTGAAGCTTTCTTT
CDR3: CASSGTANTEAFF